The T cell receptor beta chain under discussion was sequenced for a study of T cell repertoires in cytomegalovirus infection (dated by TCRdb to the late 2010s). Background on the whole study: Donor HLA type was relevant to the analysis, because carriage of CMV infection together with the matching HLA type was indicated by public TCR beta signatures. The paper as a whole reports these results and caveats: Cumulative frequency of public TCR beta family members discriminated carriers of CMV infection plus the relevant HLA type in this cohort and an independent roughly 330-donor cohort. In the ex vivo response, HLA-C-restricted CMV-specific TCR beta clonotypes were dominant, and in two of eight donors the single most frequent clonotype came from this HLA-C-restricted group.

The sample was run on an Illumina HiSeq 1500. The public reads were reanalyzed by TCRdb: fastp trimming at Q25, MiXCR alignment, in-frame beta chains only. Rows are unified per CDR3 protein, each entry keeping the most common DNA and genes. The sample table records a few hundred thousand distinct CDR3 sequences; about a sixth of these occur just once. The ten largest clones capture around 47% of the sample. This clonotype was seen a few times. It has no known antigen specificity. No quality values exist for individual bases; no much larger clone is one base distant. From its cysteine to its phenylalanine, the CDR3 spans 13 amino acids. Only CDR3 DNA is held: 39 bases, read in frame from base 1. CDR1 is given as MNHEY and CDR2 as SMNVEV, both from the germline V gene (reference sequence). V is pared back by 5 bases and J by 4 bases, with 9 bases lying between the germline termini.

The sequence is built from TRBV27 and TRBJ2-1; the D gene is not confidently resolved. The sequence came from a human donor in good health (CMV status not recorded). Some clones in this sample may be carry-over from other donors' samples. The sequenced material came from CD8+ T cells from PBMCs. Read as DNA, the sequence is TGTGCCAGCAGTGGTCAAAAGTACAATGAGCAGTTCTTC. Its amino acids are CASSGQKYNEQFF.